A selection of T cell receptor beta chains follows, all from one sample in a study of T cells in Graves' hyperthyroidism and ophthalmopathy. Each CDR3 protein gets one entry after TCRdb re-called the multiplex PCR reads with MiXCR. In the table there are about 270,000 distinct CDR3 sequences, 20% to 30% of which are singletons. The sample consisted of blood. Every receptor here comes from a man aged 35-49 years with Graves' hyperthyroidism that later progressed to Graves' ophthalmopathy. Both conserved end residues are part of each CDR3. The order of the fields is J gene, V gene, CDR3 protein.

TRBJ1-2 TRBV9 CASSLDRVNGYTF
TRBJ2-7 TRBV6-1 CASSPTSGRFLDEQYF
TRBJ1-1 TRBV28 CASSFLGGMGNTEAFF
TRBJ1-5 TRBV28 CASSPGRGPYSNQPQHF
TRBJ2-7 TRBV25-1 CASSFFGTSYEQYF
TRBJ1-2 TRBV20-1 CSARPGTYGYTF
TRBJ2-2 TRBV11-2 CASSLRPRGVTGELFF
TRBJ2-7 TRBV6-1 CASSPWSENEQYF
TRBJ2-5 TRBV7-9 CASSNSETQYF
TRBJ2-2 TRBV27 CASSPPGVTGELFF
TRBJ2-7 TRBV14 CASSHVDRLYEQYF
TRBJ1-2 TRBV15 CATSSLSYGYTF
TRBJ2-7 TRBV29-1 CSVPGPAYNSYEQYF
TRBJ2-5 TRBV12-3/TRBV12-4 CASSGTRDTRYQETQYF
TRBJ1-6 TRBV27 CASIPGTGAYSPLHF
TRBJ2-5 TRBV6-1 CASSEDRPNQETQYF
TRBJ1-1 TRBV29-1 CSVRLGQLNTEAFF
TRBJ1-2 TRBV20-1 CSAPPVNGYTF
TRBJ2-5 TRBV18 CASSLNNQETQYF
TRBJ2-7 TRBV9 CASSRGEEYF
TRBJ2-7 TRBV6-2/TRBV6-3 CASSPSGILDYEQYF
TRBJ1-5 TRBV30 CAWSVGLNQPQHF
TRBJ1-2 TRBV9 CASSVAAGGSYGYTF
TRBJ2-1 TRBV7-3 CASSLGSSSYNEQFF
TRBJ1-2 TRBV27 CASSFSGTSTAGNYGYTF
TRBJ1-1 TRBV30 CAWTLWTGGDTGAFF
TRBJ1-5 TRBV4-1 CASSQDGGQWPGQPQHF
TRBJ2-7 TRBV7-8 CASSPTMTSGRRNEQYF
TRBJ1-1 TRBV6-5 CASSRLSGNTEAFF
TRBJ2-7 TRBV20-1 CSARDRLAGNYEQYF
TRBJ2-7 TRBV7-8 CASSKGSEYEQYF
TRBJ2-7 TRBV19 CASSMGRTYEQYF
TRBJ2-7 TRBV7-9 CASSYTTGYEQYF
TRBJ1-3 TRBV3-1 CASSQGRISGNTIYF
TRBJ2-4 TRBV12-3/TRBV12-4 CASSFKGSKNIQYF
TRBJ2-7 TRBV29-1 CSVEVQGAREQYF
TRBJ2-2 TRBV27 CASSLRSVKRELFF
TRBJ2-5 TRBV20-1 CSASPHWGPSQETQYF
TRBJ1-1 TRBV6-1 CASSESGQGTEAFF
TRBJ2-7 TRBV7-9 CASSIGTVTYEQYF
TRBJ2-2 TRBV27 CASSLYLLTDHTGELFF
TRBJ1-5 TRBV20-1 CSASNQPQHF
TRBJ1-1 TRBV7-2 CASSLDLVGTLRF
TRBJ2-5 TRBV27 CASSARSSGRRETQYF
TRBJ1-6 TRBV11-2 CASSLRANSPLHF
TRBJ2-7 TRBV5-1 CASSTGLAVSYEQYF
TRBJ2-2 TRBV7-2 CASSFSGLANTGELFF
TRBJ2-5 TRBV5-1 CASSLAPGPDEETQYF
TRBJ2-7 TRBV5-1 CASSSAGPYEQYF
TRBJ1-1 TRBV15 CATSRGTEAFF
TRBJ1-1 TRBV28 CASSLWAGEAFF
TRBJ2-5 TRBV4-1 CASSQVGLAGRETQYF
TRBJ2-7 TRBV11-2 CASSLDQGRYEQYF
TRBJ2-3 TRBV18 CASSSTSPDTQYF
TRBJ2-2 TRBV12-3/TRBV12-4 CASSDRGRNTGELFF
TRBJ2-5 TRBV4-2 CASSQDSRMGETQYF
TRBJ2-7 TRBV20-1 CSARAGQGNDEQYF
TRBJ2-7 TRBV28 CASSPGLGSYEQYF
TRBJ1-1 TRBV24-1 CATSGPGGMWTEAFF
TRBJ2-7 TRBV7-2 CASSTRLGFEVQYF